The next 14 T cell receptor beta chains were all read from a single sample in a study of blood T cell repertoires in COVID-19. Here immunoSEQ multiplex PCR was the method, and the copy in TCRdb shows in-frame clones only, minus some. Found here are fewer than 350,000 clones, around 84% of them singletons; the top ten hold 1.9%. Material for sequencing was PBMCs or T cells enriched from blood (not recorded which). The receptors here all came from a woman aged 30 to 39 who had been exposed to COVID-19.

The chain employs TRBV28 and TRBJ1-6; D is unresolved. The V gene's germline CDR1 is MDHEN and CDR2 SYDVKM. CDR3 length equals 16 residues. Trimming left V 2 bases short and J 0 bases short, with 8 bases between. For the CDR3, the DNA is TGTGCCAGCAGTTTAGGGCAGAGCTCCTATAATTCACCCCTCCACTTT. This translates into CASSLGQSSYNSPLHF.

V is TRBV12-3 or TRBV12-4 and J is TRBJ2-3; D remains unclear. With 4 bases removed from V and 6 bases from J, the gap between germline ends came to 8 bases. The CDR3 covers 12 residues. The CDR3 DNA is TGTGCCAGCAGTTCAGTTTCTGATACGCAGTATTTT. Amino acids: CASSSVSDTQYF.

This sequence joins TRBV28 and TRBJ2-7, with D possibly matching TRBD1 (5 bases). Germline CDR1 is MDHEN and CDR2 is SYDVKM. CDR3 size: 14 residues. V was trimmed by 8 bases and J by 2 bases, leaving 16 bases between them. The CDR3 is CASSLAGSTYEQYF. The CDR3 bases are TGTGCCAGCTCCCTGGCAGGGTCCACCTACGAGCAGTACTTC.

The chain employs TRBV30 and TRBJ2-7; maybe TRBD1 (6 bases). CDR3 length equals 13 residues. Germline assignment: CDR1 GTSNPN and CDR2 SVGIG (reference sequence). Trimming pared 5 bases from V and 4 bases from J, leaving 15 bases between. In DNA, the CDR3 is TGTGCCTGGGGTTCAGGGGTTGGGTACGAGCAGTACTTC. Amino acid sequence: CAWGSGVGYEQYF.

V gene TRBV2 combines with J gene TRBJ1-2; D is perhaps TRBD1 (5 bases). Between the trimmed V and J ends, which lost 0 bases and 6 bases, there was a span of 14 bases. Per germline, CDR1 SNHLY and CDR2 FYNNEI. The CDR3 length is 15 residues. CDR3 DNA: TGTGCCAGCAGTGAAGCGTTGGGCAGGGAACATGGCTACACCTTC. Translation gives CASSEALGREHGYTF.

This clone was counted a single time. Other nucleotide sequences in the sample specify the same CDR3. This chain connects TRBV30 to TRBJ1-1, with D possibly being TRBD1 (5 bases). With 1 base removed from V and 1 base from J, the gap between germline ends came to 7 bases. Germline values: CDR1 GTSNPN, CDR2 SVGIG (reference sequence). This CDR3 spans 13 amino acids. This chain's CDR3 is CAWSAQGNTEAFF. CDR3 DNA sequence: TGTGCCTGGAGTGCCCAGGGGAACACTGAAGCTTTCTTT.

This clone came up once. This same CDR3 is encoded by further DNA sequences in the sample. The chain joins TRBV5-4 to TRBJ1-2; 7 positions agree with TRBD1. This CDR3 is built from 14 residues. The germline CDR1 and CDR2 sequences are SGHNT and YYREEE (reference sequence). With V trimmed by 0 bases and J by 3 bases, 2 bases remained unmatched. The CDR3 here is CASSLEGADYGYTF. CDR3 nucleotide sequence: TGTGCCAGCAGCTTGGAGGGGGCGGACTATGGCTACACCTTC.

This clone was picked up one time. CDR3 protein: CASSEANRQGAYEQYF. CDR3 bases: TGTGCCAGCAGTGAAGCGAACCGACAGGGGGCCTACGAGCAGTACTTC. This chain joins TRBV6-1 and TRBJ2-7; 9 positions agree with TRBD1. J lost 2 bases, V lost 0 bases, and 5 bases had no gene match. This CDR3 is built from 16 residues. Germline V lookup: CDR1 MNHNS, CDR2 SASEGT.

The rearrangement links TRBV7-2 to TRBJ2-7; D is undetermined. Trimming cost V 5 bases and J 2 bases, with 13 bases left between them. Germline V gene sequence: CDR1 SGHTA, CDR2 FQGNSA. The CDR3 is made up of 14 amino acids. CDR3 nucleotides: TGTGCCAGCAGCCCCTTTGCTGGAGCCTACGAGCAGTACTTC. It yields the protein CASSPFAGAYEQYF.

The genes are TRBV3-1 (or the pseudogene TRBV3-2) and TRBJ2-7, with 10 positions matching TRBD1. The germline CDR1 and CDR2 sequences are LGHDT and YNNKEL (reference sequence). The CDR3 is 14 residues long. Unmatched junction bases numbered 7, after V lost 4 bases and J lost 7 bases. The CDR3 region has the DNA TGTGCCAGCAGCCTCCGACAGGGGGCGAGAGAGCAGTACTTC. Translating gives CASSLRQGAREQYF.

J is TRBJ2-5 and V is TRBV27; a weak D match, TRBD1 (6 bases). CDR1 is MNHEY, CDR2 SMNVEV, per germline (reference sequence). The CDR3 has 14 residues. Trimming cost V 3 bases and J 5 bases, with 13 bases left between them. CDR3 sequence (DNA): TGTGCCAGCAGTTTTTGGGGGCATGGGGAGACCCAGTACTTC. It codes for CASSFWGHGETQYF.

The chain employs TRBV2 and TRBJ2-5; 10 nucleotides agree with TRBD1. Germline CDR1 reads SNHLY; CDR2 reads FYNNEI. V trimming: 4 bases; J trimming: 5 bases; junction bases outside the gene matches: 7. The CDR3 covers 15 residues. In DNA form, the CDR3 reads TGTGCCAGCAGTGTAAGGGACAGGGGTTTGGAGACCCAGTACTTC. Protein sequence: CASSVRDRGLETQYF.

The genes are TRBV10-3 and TRBJ2-1, with no clear D. CDR1 is ENHRY and CDR2 is SYGVKD in the germline V gene. This CDR3 is built from 15 residues. Trimming removed 0 bases from V and 1 base from J, with 7 bases in between. This CDR3 reads CAISESRGSYNEQFF. In DNA, the CDR3 is TGTGCCATCAGTGAGTCTCGCGGTTCCTACAATGAGCAGTTCTTC.

The CDR3 bases are TGTGCCAGCAGCCAGGGTACAGGGGGCTTTGAGACCCAGTACTTC. Amino acids: CASSQGTGGFETQYF. The V call is TRBV4-2, the J call TRBJ2-5, with TRBD1 identical over 9 bases. The CDR3 extends over 15 amino acids. Germline V gene sequence: CDR1 LGHNA, CDR2 YNFKEQ. Germline trimming cut 3 bases from V and 5 bases from J; bases unmatched to any gene: 7.